This T cell receptor (beta chain) was sequenced during a study of cytomegalovirus exposure and HLA in healthy donors. This cohort consisted of healthy bone marrow donors. This CDR3 spans 18 amino acids. Germline CDR1 and CDR2: SGDLS and YYNGEE. The trim removed 4 bases at V and 4 bases at J, leaving 17 bases unmatched. A note on this clone: Its target is not known.

The PCR used 60 Vbeta and 13 Jbeta primers. Using immunoSEQ multiplex PCR, the repertoire was profiled, and TCRdb retains in-frame clones only, with some absent. The table lists over 75,000 clones, 60% to 65% of them singletons, with roughly 2.1% in the top ten. Findings and caveats of the study: At a 0.05 false discovery rate, a later analysis found approximately 17,000 TCR beta sequences to be associated with HLA alleles. Later analysis associated a missense DCLRE1C variant with TCR beta V- and J-gene trimming.

Sequences were obtained from PBMCs. V is TRBV9 and J is TRBJ1-2; 9 positions match TRBD1. This sequence was found in a human donor in good health. This CDR3 reads CASSPRDRENRASYGYTF. The DNA for the CDR3 is TGTGCCAGCAGCCCACGGGACAGGGAGAATCGAGCTAGCTATGGCTACACCTTC.